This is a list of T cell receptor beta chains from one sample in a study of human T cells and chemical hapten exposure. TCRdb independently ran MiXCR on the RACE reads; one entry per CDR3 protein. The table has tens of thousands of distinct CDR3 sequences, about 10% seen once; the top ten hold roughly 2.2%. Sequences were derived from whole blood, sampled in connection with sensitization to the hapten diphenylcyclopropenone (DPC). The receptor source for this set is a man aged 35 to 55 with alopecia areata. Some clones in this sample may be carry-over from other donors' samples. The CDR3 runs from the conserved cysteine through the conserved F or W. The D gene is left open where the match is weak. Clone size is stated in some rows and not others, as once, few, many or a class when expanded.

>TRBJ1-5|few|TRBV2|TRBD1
CASRGDRGGNQPQHF
TGTGCCAGCAGGGGTGACAGGGGTGGCAATCAGCCCCAGCATTTT
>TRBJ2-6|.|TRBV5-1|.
CASGLGLIPGLVGANVLTF
TGCGCCAGCGGCTTGGGTTTAATCCCCGGGCTAGTGGGGGCCAACGTCCTGACTTTC
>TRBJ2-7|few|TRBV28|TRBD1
CASKTGTVSPKVRYEQYF
TGTGCCAGCAAGACCGGGACAGTATCGCCAAAGGTGCGCTACGAGCAGTACTTC
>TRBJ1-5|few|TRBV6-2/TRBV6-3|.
CASSWGQDNQPQHF
TGTGCCAGCAGTTGGGGACAAGATAATCAGCCCCAGCATTTT
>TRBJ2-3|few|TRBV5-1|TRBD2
CATSSGRGLDTQYF
TGCGCCACTTCTAGCGGGAGAGGTTTGGATACGCAGTATTTT
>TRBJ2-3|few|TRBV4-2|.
CASSQGPGPNTDTQYF
TGTGCCAGCAGCCAAGGACCGGGACCAAACACAGATACGCAGTATTTT
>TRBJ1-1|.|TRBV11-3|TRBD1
CASRNPGQGVNTEAFF
TGTGCCAGCAGAAATCCGGGACAGGGGGTGAACACTGAAGCTTTCTTT
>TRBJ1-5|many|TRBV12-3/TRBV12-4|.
CASTGQPQHF
TGTGCCAGCACGGGTCAGCCCCAGCATTTT
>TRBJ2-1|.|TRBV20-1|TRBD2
CSADLAGSPNEQFF
TGCAGTGCCGATCTAGCGGGTTCCCCCAATGAGCAGTTCTTC
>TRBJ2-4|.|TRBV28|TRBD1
CASMGTGVVQYF
TGTGCCAGCATGGGGACAGGGGTCGTTCAGTACTTC
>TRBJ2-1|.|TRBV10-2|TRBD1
CASSESNAPGQGVNEQFF
TGCGCCAGCAGTGAGTCGAACGCACCGGGACAGGGGGTGAATGAGCAGTTCTTC
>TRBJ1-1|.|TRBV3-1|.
CASSHRAKGTEAFF
TGTGCCAGCAGCCACCGGGCCAAGGGGACTGAAGCTTTCTTT